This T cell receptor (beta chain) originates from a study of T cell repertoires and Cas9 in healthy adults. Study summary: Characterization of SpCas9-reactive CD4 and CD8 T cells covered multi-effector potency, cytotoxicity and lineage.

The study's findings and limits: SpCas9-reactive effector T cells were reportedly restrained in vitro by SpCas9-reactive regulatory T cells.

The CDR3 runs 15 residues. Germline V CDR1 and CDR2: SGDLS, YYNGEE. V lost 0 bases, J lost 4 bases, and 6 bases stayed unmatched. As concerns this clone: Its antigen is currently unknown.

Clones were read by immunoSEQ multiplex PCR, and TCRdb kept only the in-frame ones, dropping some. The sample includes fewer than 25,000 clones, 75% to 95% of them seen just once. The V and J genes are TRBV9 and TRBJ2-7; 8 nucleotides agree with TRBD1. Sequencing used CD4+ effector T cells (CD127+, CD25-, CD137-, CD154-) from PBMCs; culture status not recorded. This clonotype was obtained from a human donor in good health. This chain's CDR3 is CASSVAAGGMYEQYF. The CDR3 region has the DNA TGTGCCAGCAGCGTAGCGGCAGGGGGCATGTACGAGCAGTACTTC.